Here is one TCR beta chain with its context. The antigen remains unidentified. This record belongs to a study of response to subunit inactivated influenza vaccine. Study-level points and caveats: Few new T cells, the authors suggested, are recruited by each seasonal influenza vaccination.

TCRdb reprocessed the RT-PCR reads via MiXCR and lists one record per CDR3 protein. The profile shows more than 700,000 distinct CDR3 sequences, around 21% of them singletons. Germline trimming cut 5 bases from V and 3 bases from J; bases unmatched to any gene: 11. This CDR3 has 15 amino acids. CDR1 DFQATT and CDR2 SNEGSKA come from the germline V gene (reference sequence). The sample was PBMCs from blood, taken 5 days after vaccination. V is TRBV20-1 and J is TRBJ2-3; 7 nucleotides match TRBD2. This clonotype was obtained from a man aged 50-60 years who received an inactivated influenza vaccine. CDR3 coding DNA: TGCAGTGCTCATGGGCGGGAGAGGTCTACAGATACGCAGTATTTT. Translation: CSAHGRERSTDTQYF.